The 2 T cell receptor beta chains presented below share a single source sample, sequenced in a study of CD8 T cells in ankylosing spondylitis. Antigens for these TCRs are unknown. General study results and limits: Ankylosing spondylitis blood seemed to carry a telltale TCR beta motif made of seven or eight highly homologous variants.

TCRdb redid the calling of the 5' RACE reads with MiXCR, one entry per CDR3 protein. Altogether around 430,000 distinct CDR3 sequences are present, approximately 17% being singletons, with the ten largest covering about 0.94%. The sequenced sample consisted of blood, either unsorted or a sorted T cell fraction (not recorded which). These receptor sequences come from a male donor with ankylosing spondylitis.

The sample holds many counts of this clonotype. The chain combines TRBV5-1 with TRBJ1-2; D unresolved. Per germline, CDR1 SGHRS and CDR2 YFSETQ. The V gene lost 4 bases and the J gene lost 0 bases, with 7 bases spanning the gap. The CDR3 covers 13 residues. DNA of the CDR3: TGCGCCAGCAGCGTCAGGACTAACTATGGCTACACCTTC. Translating it yields CASSVRTNYGYTF.

This chain links TRBV7-8 with TRBJ2-2; D unresolved. Trimming pared 5 bases from V and 0 bases from J, leaving 19 bases between. Germline lookup yields CDR1 SGHVS and CDR2 FQNEAQ. The CDR3 has 18 amino acids. CDR3 bases: TGTGCCAGCAGCCACACCTTTTACTCACTTGCGAACACCGGGGAGCTGTTTTTT. Translation gives CASSHTFYSLANTGELFF.